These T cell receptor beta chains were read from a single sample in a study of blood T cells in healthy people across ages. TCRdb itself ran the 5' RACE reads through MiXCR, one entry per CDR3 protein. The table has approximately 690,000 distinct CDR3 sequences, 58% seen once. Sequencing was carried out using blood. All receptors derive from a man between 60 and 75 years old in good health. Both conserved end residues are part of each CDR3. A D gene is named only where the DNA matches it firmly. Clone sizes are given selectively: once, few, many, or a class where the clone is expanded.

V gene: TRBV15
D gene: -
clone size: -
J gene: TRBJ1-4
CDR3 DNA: TGTGCCACCAGCAGAGTTCTAGGAGAAAAACTGTTTTTT
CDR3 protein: CATSRVLGEKLFF

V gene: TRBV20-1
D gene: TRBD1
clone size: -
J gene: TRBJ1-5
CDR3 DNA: TGCAGTGCTATCCTTACAGGGGGCGGGAATCAGCCCCAGCATTTT
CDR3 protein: CSAILTGGGNQPQHF

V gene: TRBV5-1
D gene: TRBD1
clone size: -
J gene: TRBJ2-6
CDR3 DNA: TGCGCCAGCAGCGCGGCCGGGACAGGGGTGTCTGGGGCCAACGTCCTGACTTTC
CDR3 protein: CASSAAGTGVSGANVLTF

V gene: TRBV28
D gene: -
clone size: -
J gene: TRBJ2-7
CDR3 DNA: TGTGCCAGCACCCCTTGGGGGTCGACTAGAAGGAACGAGCAGTACTTC
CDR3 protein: CASTPWGSTRRNEQYF

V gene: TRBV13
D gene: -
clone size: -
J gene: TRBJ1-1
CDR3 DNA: TGTGCCAGCAGCCATGGGGAGGGCCTCACTGAAGCTTTCTTT
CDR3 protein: CASSHGEGLTEAFF

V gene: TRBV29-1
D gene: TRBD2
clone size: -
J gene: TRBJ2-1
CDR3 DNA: TGCAGCGTTGAAAGTCGGGTCGGGGGGACGGGGCAGTTCTTC
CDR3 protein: CSVESRVGGTGQFF

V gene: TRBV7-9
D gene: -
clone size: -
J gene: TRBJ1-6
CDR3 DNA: TGTGCCAGCAGCTCCTCCGGGGCCCATTCACCCCTCCACTTT
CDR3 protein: CASSSSGAHSPLHF

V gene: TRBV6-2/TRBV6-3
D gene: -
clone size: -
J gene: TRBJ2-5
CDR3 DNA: TGTGCCAGCAGTTACGCGATTTTCCAAGAGACCCAGTACTTC
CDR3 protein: CASSYAIFQETQYF

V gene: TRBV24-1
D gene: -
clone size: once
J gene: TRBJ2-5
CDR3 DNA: TGTGCCACCAGAGATGGGCAGGGGCCTCAAGAGACCCAGTACTTC
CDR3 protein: CATRDGQGPQETQYF

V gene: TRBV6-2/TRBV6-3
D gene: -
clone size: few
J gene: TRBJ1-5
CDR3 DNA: TGTGCCAGCAGTTACTCGACCGCACAGCCCCAGCATTTT
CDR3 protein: CASSYSTAQPQHF

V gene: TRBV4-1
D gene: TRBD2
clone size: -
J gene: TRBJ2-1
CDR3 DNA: TGCGCCAGCAGCCAAGATTGGGGAAGCGGGGGGGCTAAGGAGCAGTTCTTC
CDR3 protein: CASSQDWGSGGAKEQFF

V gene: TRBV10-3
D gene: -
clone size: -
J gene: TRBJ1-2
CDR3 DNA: TGTGCCATCAGTGACCCATCGGCGGTGGAGGGAGGGAACTATGGCTACACCTTC
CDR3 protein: CAISDPSAVEGGNYGYTF

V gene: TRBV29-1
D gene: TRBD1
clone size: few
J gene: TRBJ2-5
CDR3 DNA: TGCAGCGTAACAGGGGTTCAAGAGACCCAGTACTTC
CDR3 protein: CSVTGVQETQYF

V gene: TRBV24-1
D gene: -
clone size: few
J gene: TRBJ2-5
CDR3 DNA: TGTGCCACCAGTGAATGGGGCCCGGGAGAGACCCAGTACTTC
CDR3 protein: CATSEWGPGETQYF

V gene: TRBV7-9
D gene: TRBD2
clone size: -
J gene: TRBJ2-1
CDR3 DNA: TGTGCCAGCCTAACTAGCGGGGGCTTAAACAATGAGCAGTTCTTC
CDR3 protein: CASLTSGGLNNEQFF

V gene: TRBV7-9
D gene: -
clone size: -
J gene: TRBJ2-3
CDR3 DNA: TGTGCCAGCAGCCTAGACGGGGATCGGAATACGCAGTATTTT
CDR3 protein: CASSLDGDRNTQYF